Below, 30 T cell receptor beta chains from the same sample are listed, as sequenced in a study of spatial heterogeneity in lung cancer. Indicated time point: blood at routine non-recurrence follow-up after resection. Extraction of whole RNA from tumor, nontumor lung or frozen PBMC preceded unsorted sequencing. Each CDR3 protein is one row after TCRdb ran MiXCR on the 5' RACE reads. Counted here are around 120,000 distinct CDR3 sequences, roughly an eighth occurring once; the ten biggest clones make up 15% to 20%. This material consisted of PBMCs, taken at follow-up. The receptors shown here come from a male donor with early-stage non-small cell lung cancer.

The V call is TRBV3-1, the J call TRBJ2-3, with a tentative D call TRBD2 (6 bases). Trimming pared 0 bases from V and 1 base from J, leaving 17 bases between. Germline V gene lookup returns CDR1 LGHDT and CDR2 YNNKEL (reference sequence). The CDR3 covers 18 residues. The CDR3 reads CASSQERRAGWGTDTQYF. CDR3 bases: TGTGCCAGCAGCCAAGAGCGGAGGGCGGGGTGGGGCACAGATACGCAGTATTTT.

The V and J genes are TRBV10-2 and TRBJ2-7; the D call may be TRBD1 or TRBD2 (6 bases each). The CDR3 runs to 15 residues. CDR1 and CDR2 from the germline V gene are WSHSY and SAAADI. The V end lost 3 bases, the J end lost 2 bases, and 14 bases lay between the germline ends. CDR3 nucleotide sequence: TGCGCCAGCAGTGATTCCGGGGGCCGGACCTACGAGCAGTACTTC. Its protein is CASSDSGGRTYEQYF.

This clonotype was detected ten times or more. The chain combines TRBV4-1 with TRBJ2-7, with TRBD2 identical over 9 bases. Losses at the gene ends were 0 bases for V and 2 bases for J; bases not matched to a gene: 2. This CDR3 region has 15 residues. Looked up from germline, CDR1 is MGHRA and CDR2 is YSYEKL. The CDR3 DNA reads TGCGCCAGCAGCCAAGAAGGACTAGCGCCCTACGAGCAGTACTTC. Translating gives CASSQEGLAPYEQYF.

This clonotype was picked up a small number of times. The chain has TRBV12-3 or TRBV12-4 and TRBJ2-1; the match to TRBD1 covers 10 bases. V shed 5 bases, J shed 11 bases, and the junction held 3 bases outside the gene matches. This CDR3 contains 12 residues. Here the CDR3 reads CASSTGQGKQFF. Here the CDR3 DNA reads TGTGCCAGCAGTACGGGACAGGGGAAGCAGTTCTTC.

The table lists this clonotype with a few counts. V is TRBV7-2 and J is TRBJ1-6, with D unclear. Trimming took off 0 bases at V and 9 bases at J, with 15 bases between the two ends. CDR1 is SGHTA and CDR2 is FQGNSA in the germline V gene. The CDR3 extends over 16 amino acids. This chain's CDR3 is CASSLAQVSIGSPLHF. In nucleotides, the CDR3 is TGTGCCAGCAGCTTAGCCCAGGTTTCTATAGGTTCACCCCTCCACTTT.

The J gene is TRBJ2-5, the V gene TRBV25-1; unclear D gene. Trimming cost V 2 bases and J 4 bases, with 14 bases left between them. Per the germline V gene, CDR1 is MGHDK and CDR2 is SYGVNS. The CDR3 runs 15 residues. CDR3 in DNA: TGTGCCAGCAGTGAAGGTACCAGGCCGGGAGAGACCCAGTACTTC. Amino acids: CASSEGTRPGETQYF.

The J gene is TRBJ2-7, the V gene TRBV7-8; 9 bases align to TRBD2. After removal of 5 bases from V and 3 bases from J, the junction contained 8 bases not matched to a gene. Germline assignment: CDR1 SGHVS and CDR2 FQNEAQ. CDR3 length equals 15 residues. CDR3 nucleotide sequence: TGTGCCAGCAGCGACCCCCTAGCGGGGTTCTACGAGCAGTACTTC. Protein product: CASSDPLAGFYEQYF.

This clonotype came up a few times. V gene TRBV29-1 combines with J gene TRBJ2-5; D ambiguous. Germline V CDR1 and CDR2: SQVTM, ANQGSEA. The V end lost 2 bases, the J end lost 0 bases, and 10 bases lay between the germline ends. The CDR3 consists of 14 residues. The DNA for the CDR3 is TGCAGCGTTGAACGGCAGGACCACCAAGAGACCCAGTACTTC. The encoded protein is CSVERQDHQETQYF.

This clonotype occurred a few times. J is TRBJ2-5 and V is TRBV7-2; D unclear. The CDR3 sequence is 12 residues long. Trimming stripped 5 bases from V and 5 bases from J, with 9 bases between. Germline loops: CDR1 SGHTA, CDR2 FQGNSA. CDR3 region: CASSPARETQYF. CDR3 coding DNA: TGTGCCAGCAGCCCAGCCCGGGAGACCCAGTACTTC.

Only one count was recorded for this clonotype. This rearrangement joins TRBV9 to TRBJ2-1; D remains ambiguous. Germline V lookup: CDR1 SGDLS, CDR2 YYNGEE. There are 13 residues in the CDR3. Trimming removed 4 bases at V and 10 bases at J, with 15 bases between. CDR3 in amino acids: CASSSPLGREQFF. The CDR3 bases are TGTGCCAGCAGCTCCCCCTTGGGTCGGGAGCAGTTCTTC.

This clonotype has more than one count but fewer than ten. The chain links TRBV29-1 to TRBJ1-5; D gene unclear. V lost 4 bases and J 0 bases, leaving 10 bases between the germline ends. The CDR3 loop spans 14 amino acids. Germline V lookup: CDR1 SQVTM, CDR2 ANQGSEA. This CDR3 reads CSVVYGSSNQPQHF. DNA for the CDR3: TGCAGCGTTGTTTATGGGTCTAGCAATCAGCCCCAGCATTTT.

The CDR3 spells CASSHGPYNEQFF. The CDR3 bases are TGTGCCAGCTCCCACGGACCGTACAATGAGCAGTTCTTC. V usage is TRBV18 and J usage is TRBJ2-1; D is unclear. Germline V lookup: CDR1 KGHSH, CDR2 LQKENI. Trimming took off 6 bases at V and 4 bases at J, with 10 bases between the two ends. There are 13 residues in the CDR3.

The chain couples TRBV10-3 to TRBJ1-5; D unclear. The CDR3 spans 13 residues. The V end lost 7 bases, the J end lost 7 bases, and 14 bases lay between the germline ends. Germline CDR1 reads ENHRY; CDR2 reads SYGVKD. The chain's CDR3 is CAIMKGFGQPQHF. Written as DNA, the CDR3 is TGTGCCATCATGAAGGGCTTTGGGCAGCCCCAGCATTTT.

This clonotype has ten or more counts. The V and J genes are TRBV19 and TRBJ2-7; 12 nucleotides match TRBD2. In germline, CDR1 is LNHDA, CDR2 SQIVND (reference sequence). The V and J ends lost 6 bases and 3 bases, in that order; junction bases with no gene match: 3. This CDR3 comprises 14 residues. DNA of the CDR3: TGTGCCAGTAGACGACTAGCGGGGGACTACGAGCAGTACTTC. This translates into CASRRLAGDYEQYF.

The V and J genes are TRBV12-3 or TRBV12-4 and TRBJ2-3; TRBD2 aligns across 9 bases. This CDR3 contains 13 residues. V shed 10 bases and J 0 bases; nucleotides not matched to a gene: 2. The CDR3 DNA is TGTGCCATTCTAGCGGGGAGCACAGATACGCAGTATTTT. Its translation: CAILAGSTDTQYF.

The chain recombines TRBV7-8 with TRBJ2-1, with D unclear. V was trimmed by 5 bases and J by 4 bases, leaving 15 bases between them. Germline values: CDR1 SGHVS, CDR2 FQNEAQ. The CDR3 covers 15 residues. For the CDR3, the DNA is TGTGCCAGCAGCCTAAGGGCCCTCAATTACAATGAGCAGTTCTTC. Protein product: CASSLRALNYNEQFF.

This chain links TRBV6-5 with TRBJ1-3; D not resolved. The CDR3 consists of 15 residues. The V end was cut by 5 bases, the J end by 2 bases, with 13 bases between. CDR1 and CDR2 (germline): MNHEY, SVGAGI. The CDR3: CASSHSPKTGNTIYF. The CDR3 region has the DNA TGTGCCAGCAGTCACAGCCCCAAAACTGGAAACACCATATATTTT.

The chain uses TRBV5-5 and TRBJ2-3, with a possible D match to TRBD2 (6 bases). Germline values: CDR1 SGHKS, CDR2 YYEKEE (reference sequence). V lost 4 bases, J lost 2 bases, and 14 bases lay in between. This CDR3 has 15 residues. The CDR3 DNA follows: TGTGCCAGCAGCCCCCAGGGCGGGGCCACAGATACGCAGTATTTT. Protein: CASSPQGGATDTQYF.

This chain links TRBV7-2 with TRBJ1-5; TRBD1 matches at 7 bases. Germline trimming cut 1 base from V and 6 bases from J; bases unmatched to any gene: 6. Germline V gene lookup returns CDR1 SGHTA and CDR2 FQGNSA. This CDR3 contains 15 residues. As DNA, the CDR3 is TGTGCCAGCAGCTTAGGGAGACAGGGCAGTCAGCCCCAGCATTTT. It specifies CASSLGRQGSQPQHF.

This clonotype was found many times. The chain carries TRBV5-5 and TRBJ2-5; 9 bases agree with TRBD2. CDR1 is SGHKS and CDR2 is YYEKEE in the germline V gene (reference sequence). The CDR3 loop spans 13 amino acids. V trimming: 3 bases; J trimming: 3 bases; junction bases outside the gene matches: 0. DNA for the CDR3: TGTGCCAGCAGCTGGACTAGCGAAGAGACCCAGTACTTC. Its protein product is CASSWTSEETQYF.

In its sample, this clonotype was seen a few times. J is TRBJ2-2 and V is TRBV10-3, with 8 bases matching TRBD2. Germline V CDR1 and CDR2: ENHRY, SYGVKD. The CDR3 is 16 residues long. Trimming at V came to 10 bases and at J to 6 bases, leaving 16 bases not matched to a gene. The CDR3: CASNPATSGGPGELFF. The CDR3 DNA reads TGTGCCAGCAATCCGGCGACAAGCGGGGGACCCGGGGAGCTGTTTTTT.

This clonotype has at least ten counts. This chain's CDR3 is CASSAHNQGAYTGELFF. The CDR3 nucleotides are TGTGCCAGCAGCGCACATAACCAGGGGGCTTACACCGGGGAGCTGTTTTTT. This chain uses TRBV9 with TRBJ2-2; TRBD1 aligns across 8 bases. With 3 bases clipped from V and 3 bases from J, the junction kept 10 bases outside the gene matches. Germline V CDR1 and CDR2: SGDLS, YYNGEE. This CDR3 has 17 residues.

This clonotype was seen only a few times. V gene TRBV6-5 combines with J gene TRBJ1-1; the D gene is possibly TRBD1 (6 bases). V shed 3 bases and J shed 5 bases, with 13 bases lying between them. Germline CDR1 is MNHEY and CDR2 is SVGAGI. This CDR3 spans 14 amino acids. The CDR3: CASSYIQGPTEAFF. The CDR3, as DNA: TGTGCCAGCAGTTATATTCAGGGGCCGACTGAAGCTTTCTTT.

This clonotype was picked up many times. The J gene is TRBJ2-3, the V gene TRBV7-2, with 12 bases lining up with TRBD2. The CDR3 has 17 residues. The V gene end was trimmed by 1 base and the J gene end by 4 bases; junction bases not matched to a gene: 6. Germline V gives CDR1 SGHTA, CDR2 FQGNSA. CDR3 sequence (DNA): TGTGCCAGCAGCTTAGTTTCTAGCGGGGGGGCGTCAGATACGCAGTATTTT. Its translation is CASSLVSSGGASDTQYF.

This clonotype was found many times. V and J are TRBV20-1 and TRBJ1-4; D is uncertain. The V end was cut by 1 base, the J end by 8 bases, with 17 bases between. The germline V gene has CDR1 DFQATT and CDR2 SNEGSKA (reference sequence). CDR3 length: 15 residues. In DNA, the CDR3 is TGCAGTGCTAGAGGGGCTCGAGAATCTAGGGAAAAACTGTTTTTT. Translating gives CSARGARESREKLFF.

The table lists this clonotype with many counts. V usage is TRBV4-1 and J usage is TRBJ2-5; 7 bases fit TRBD2. The length of the CDR3 is 17 residues. J gave up 2 bases and V 0 bases, and 9 bases lay outside the gene matches. CDR1 and CDR2 from the germline V gene are MGHRA and YSYEKL. The CDR3 DNA follows: TGCGCCAGCAGCCAAGATGGGGGGGAGGGACGGCAAGAGACCCAGTACTTC. Its translation is CASSQDGGEGRQETQYF.

This CDR3 is CASSLLTGSYEQYF. The DNA for the CDR3 is TGTGCCAGCAGCCTCTTGACGGGCTCCTACGAGCAGTACTTC. The J gene is TRBJ2-7, the V gene TRBV3-1; no firm D call. Trimming cost V 4 bases and J 0 bases, with 10 bases left between them. Per the germline V gene, CDR1 is LGHDT and CDR2 is YNNKEL (reference sequence). CDR3 length: 14 amino acids.

This clonotype appeared many times. As DNA, the CDR3 is TGTGCCACCAGTGATTTTGTAGGGGGCTACACCTTC. Translation: CATSDFVGGYTF. This sequence joins TRBV24-1 and TRBJ1-2; D not certain. Germline values: CDR1 KGHDR, CDR2 SFDVKD. The CDR3 runs to 12 residues. Between the trimmed V and J ends, which lost 1 base and 8 bases, there was a span of 7 bases.

V is TRBV4-2 and J is TRBJ1-6; D unresolved. Germline CDR1 reads LGHNA; CDR2 reads YNFKEQ. This CDR3 comprises 15 residues. Trimming stripped 0 bases from V and 10 bases from J, with 13 bases between. CDR3 in amino acids: CASSQDPSLGSPLHF. The CDR3 nucleotides are TGTGCCAGCAGCCAAGACCCGTCCTTGGGATCACCCCTCCACTTT.

The chain employs TRBV2 and TRBJ2-3; TRBD2 aligns across 9 bases. V shed 4 bases, J shed 0 bases, and the junction held 8 bases outside the gene matches. CDR1 and CDR2 (germline): SNHLY, FYNNEI. This CDR3 contains 17 residues. The CDR3 sequence: CASSGLAADPSTDTQYF. The CDR3 nucleotides read TGTGCCAGCAGTGGACTAGCGGCTGACCCTAGCACAGATACGCAGTATTTT.